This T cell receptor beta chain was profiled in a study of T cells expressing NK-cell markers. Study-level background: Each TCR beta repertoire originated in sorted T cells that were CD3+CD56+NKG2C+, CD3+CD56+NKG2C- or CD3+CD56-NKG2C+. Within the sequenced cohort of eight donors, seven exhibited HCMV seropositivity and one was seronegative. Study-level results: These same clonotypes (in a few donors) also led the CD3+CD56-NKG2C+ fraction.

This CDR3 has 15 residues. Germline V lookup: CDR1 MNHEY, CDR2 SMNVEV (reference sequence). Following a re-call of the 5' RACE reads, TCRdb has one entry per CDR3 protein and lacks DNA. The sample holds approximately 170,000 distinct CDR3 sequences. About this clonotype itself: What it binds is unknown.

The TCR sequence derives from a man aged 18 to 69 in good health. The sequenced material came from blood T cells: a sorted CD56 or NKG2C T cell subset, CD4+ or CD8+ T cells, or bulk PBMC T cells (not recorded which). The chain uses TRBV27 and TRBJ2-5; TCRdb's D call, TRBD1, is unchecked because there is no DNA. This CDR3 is CASSSGTEIQETQYF.